This T cell receptor (beta chain) was sequenced for a study of chemoradiotherapy in HPV16-positive cancers. Looked up from germline, CDR1 is SGHDT and CDR2 is YYEEEE. CDR3 size: 16 residues. V shed 1 base, J shed 1 base, and the junction held 4 bases outside the gene matches. Assay used: immunoSEQ multiplex PCR; TCRdb lists only in-frame clones, some missing. The sample consists of over 3,000 clones, less than 95% of them appearing once. The specimen was tumor tissue, collected from a patient who underwent chemoradiotherapy. The chain employs TRBV5-6 and TRBJ1-1; 10 bases are shared with TRBD1. The origin of this receptor is a human donor with HPV-associated anogenital cancer. The CDR3 DNA sequence: TGTGCCAGCAGCTTGTTCGGACAGGGGGGGAACACTGAAGCTTTCTTT. It specifies CASSLFGQGGNTEAFF. Variable domain in full (rest from reference TRBV5-6 and TRBJ1-1): DAGVTQSPTHLIKTRGQQVTLRCSPKSGHDTVSWYQQALGQGPQFIFQYYEEEERQRGNFPDRFSGHQFPNYSSELNVNALLLGDSALYLCASSLFGQGGNTEAFFGQGTRLTVV.